A selection of T cell receptor beta chains follows, all from one sample in a study of T cells after yellow fever vaccination. TCRdb itself ran the 5' RACE reads through MiXCR, one entry per CDR3 protein. The data show about 240,000 distinct CDR3 sequences, about 3.9% seen once. The sequences come from PBMCs, collected 15 days after the yellow fever booster vaccination. Source of these receptors: a man aged 18-30 years who received the YFV17D yellow fever vaccine. Each CDR3 is given with its conserved first and last residue. A D gene is named only where the DNA matches it firmly. Clone size, where shown, is once, few, many, or a class for clones that have expanded.

NA	TRBV20-1	NA	TRBJ2-1	CSARTDNNEQFF	TGCAGTGCTCGGACAGACAACAATGAGCAGTTCTTC
TRBD1	TRBV6-2/TRBV6-3	many	TRBJ2-3	CASSSMTGKTDTQYF	TGTGCCAGCAGTTCCATGACAGGGAAAACAGATACGCAGTATTTT
NA	TRBV7-9	many	TRBJ2-3	CASSSQMDTQYF	TGTGCCAGCAGCTCCCAGATGGATACGCAGTATTTT
TRBD1	TRBV20-1	many	TRBJ1-6	CSAQTGTAGNSPLHF	TGCAGTGCTCAGACTGGGACAGCTGGAAATTCACCCCTCCACTTT
TRBD1	TRBV12-3/TRBV12-4	many	TRBJ1-6	CASSLGGQGTPLHF	TGTGCCAGCAGTTTAGGCGGACAGGGTACACCCCTCCACTTT
NA	TRBV16	many	TRBJ2-3	CASSQSRDRPDTQYF	TGTGCCAGCAGCCAATCAAGGGATAGACCAGATACGCAGTATTTT
NA	TRBV4-3	many	TRBJ2-2	CASSRRGGFRIEELFF	TGCGCCAGCAGCCGTAGAGGTGGCTTCCGTATTGAGGAGCTGTTTTTT
NA	TRBV12-3/TRBV12-4	many	TRBJ2-1	CASSLAWYNEQFF	TGTGCCAGCAGTTTGGCCTGGTACAATGAGCAGTTCTTC
TRBD1	TRBV28	many	TRBJ1-6	CASSSPGQGYSPLHF	TGTGCCAGCAGTTCGCCGGGACAGGGCTATTCACCCCTCCACTTT
NA	TRBV5-1	many	TRBJ1-5	CASSRRGGQGQPQHF	TGCGCCAGCAGCCGGCGGGGGGGGCAGGGTCAGCCCCAGCATTTT
TRBD2	TRBV5-4	many	TRBJ2-1	CASSFRGLAGGRAHEQFF	TGTGCCAGCAGCTTTCGTGGACTAGCGGGGGGGCGGGCCCATGAGCAGTTCTTC
NA	TRBV11-1	many	TRBJ1-1	CASSPSGPRNTEAFF	TGTGCCAGCAGCCCCTCCGGACCGAGGAACACTGAAGCTTTCTTT
NA	TRBV3-1	many	TRBJ1-1	CASSQDVRYSTEAFF	TGTGCCAGCAGCCAAGATGTGCGGTACTCGACTGAAGCTTTCTTT
NA	TRBV7-6	many	TRBJ1-1	CASSDGPDAVGVFF	TGTGCCAGCAGCGATGGACCGGACGCGGTCGGAGTTTTCTTT
NA	TRBV4-2	many	TRBJ1-2	CASSSHGGGYTF	TGTGCCAGCAGCTCCCACGGAGGTGGCTACACCTTC
TRBD2	TRBV7-3	many	TRBJ2-3	CASSSGSGKTDTQYF	TGTGCCAGCAGCTCCGGTAGCGGGAAAACAGATACGCAGTATTTT
TRBD2	TRBV28	NA	TRBJ2-5	CASSSPGLAGAETQYF	TGTGCCAGCAGTTCACCGGGACTAGCGGGGGCAGAGACCCAGTACTTC
TRBD1	TRBV11-2	many	TRBJ2-3	CASSFPIGTGYPDTQYF	TGTGCCAGCAGCTTCCCAATAGGGACAGGGTATCCAGATACGCAGTATTTT
NA	TRBV20-1	many	TRBJ1-5	CSARPRAGRGPNQPQHF	TGCAGTGCTAGGCCCCGGGCGGGCCGAGGCCCCAATCAGCCCCAGCATTTT
TRBD1	TRBV12-3/TRBV12-4	many	TRBJ1-5	CASNKQGAGQPQHF	TGTGCCAGCAACAAACAGGGGGCAGGTCAGCCCCAGCATTTT
NA	TRBV7-9	many	TRBJ1-5	CASSHVVADSNQPQHF	TGTGCCAGCAGCCACGTGGTTGCCGATAGCAATCAGCCCCAGCATTTT
NA	TRBV7-2	many	TRBJ2-2	CASSRGILGPLTGELFF	TGTGCCAGCAGCCGTGGAATTCTGGGTCCTCTCACCGGGGAGCTGTTTTTT
NA	TRBV20-1	many	TRBJ1-6	CSASKAQAYSPLHF	TGCAGTGCTAGTAAGGCCCAGGCTTATTCACCCCTCCACTTT
NA	TRBV20-1	many	TRBJ2-5	CSAPPRGETQYF	TGCAGTGCACCACCCCGCGGCGAGACCCAGTACTTC
TRBD1	TRBV15	many	TRBJ2-3	CATSFGTGSTDTQYF	TGTGCCACCAGCTTTGGGACAGGGAGCACAGATACGCAGTATTTT
TRBD2	TRBV7-9	many	TRBJ2-5	CASSPPLAASGSGETQYF	TGTGCCAGCAGCCCCCCGCTCGCGGCTAGCGGTTCCGGGGAGACCCAGTACTTC
NA	TRBV5-1	many	TRBJ1-4	CASSSQGNEKLFF	TGCGCCAGCAGCTCTCAGGGAAATGAAAAACTGTTTTTT
TRBD1	TRBV5-1	many	TRBJ2-2	CASSAGQENTGELFF	TGCGCCAGCAGCGCGGGACAGGAGAACACCGGGGAGCTGTTTTTT
NA	TRBV19	NA	TRBJ1-5	CASSQGPGLREPQHF	TGTGCCAGTAGCCAAGGGCCTGGGTTGCGAGAGCCCCAGCATTTT
NA	TRBV6-6	many	TRBJ2-1	CASSSLIPAYNEQFF	TGTGCCAGCAGTTCCCTGATCCCAGCCTACAATGAGCAGTTCTTC
NA	TRBV20-1	many	TRBJ2-2	CSARDRGSRDYTGELFF	TGCAGTGCTAGAGATAGGGGCTCGAGGGACTACACCGGGGAGCTGTTTTTT
NA	TRBV11-2	few	TRBJ1-1	CASSPITLPRVSTEAFF	TGTGCCAGCAGCCCGATAACCCTCCCTAGGGTGAGCACTGAAGCTTTCTTT
TRBD1	TRBV7-9	many	TRBJ2-2	CASSLQGASGTGELFF	TGTGCCAGCAGCTTGCAGGGGGCCTCCGGAACCGGGGAGCTGTTTTTT
TRBD2	TRBV12-3/TRBV12-4	many	TRBJ2-2	CASSPRTSGGRNTGELFF	TGTGCCAGCAGTCCGAGGACTAGCGGGGGTAGGAACACCGGGGAGCTGTTTTTT